These 28 T cell receptor beta chains share one sample of origin, sequenced in a study of naive and memory T cell subsets. An equimolar mix of two oligonucleotides served as the beta constant-region primer for TRBC1 and TRBC2. The ligated cDNA underwent four PCR rounds using SP2 and nested alpha and beta constant-region primers. TCRdb ran MiXCR on the UMI-ligation and nested PCR reads and lists one entry per CDR3 protein. The top ten hold 1.2% of the sample, which has over 65,000 distinct CDR3 sequences, around 9% seen once. The sequencing input was naive CD8+ T cells from blood. These receptor sequences come from a human donor in good health.

This clonotype was counted at least ten times. CDR3 region: CAARGDSYEQYF. The CDR3 bases are TGTGCCGCCCGAGGGGACAGCTACGAGCAGTACTTC. V gene TRBV10-3 combines with J gene TRBJ2-7; 7 bases line up with TRBD1. This CDR3 contains 12 residues. V trimming: 11 bases; J trimming: 3 bases; junction bases outside the gene matches: 7. CDR1 and CDR2 (germline): ENHRY, SYGVKD.

CDR3 DNA sequence: TGTGCCAGCAGCCAAGAGTCTACGGATACGCAGTATTTT. As protein: CASSQESTDTQYF. The genes are TRBV3-1 and TRBJ2-3; D is uncertain. V was trimmed by 0 bases and J by 6 bases, leaving 7 bases between them. The CDR3 is 13 residues long. In germline, CDR1 is LGHDT, CDR2 YNNKEL (reference sequence).

The V gene is TRBV5-4, the J gene TRBJ2-1, with a weak D call TRBD2 (5 bases). CDR1 is SGHNT, CDR2 YYREEE, per germline (reference sequence). This CDR3 has 12 residues. V dropped 5 bases and J dropped 10 bases, with 13 bases sitting between them. The chain's CDR3 is CASSGREPEQFF. Here the CDR3 DNA reads TGTGCCAGCAGTGGACGGGAACCGGAGCAGTTCTTC.

The sample holds many counts of this clonotype. The chain employs TRBV7-9 and TRBJ1-5; a possible D gene is TRBD1 (5 bases). Trimming removed 5 bases at V and 0 bases at J, with 8 bases between. Germline values: CDR1 SEHNR, CDR2 FQNEAQ (reference sequence). The length of the CDR3 is 14 residues. This chain's CDR3 is CASSRTNSNQPQHF. The CDR3 bases are TGTGCCAGCAGCCGGACAAATAGCAATCAGCCCCAGCATTTT. The complete variable domain, with remaining parts taken from reference TRBV7-9 and TRBJ1-5, reads DTGVSQNPRHKITKRGQNVTFRCDPISEHNRLYWYRQTLGQGPEFLTYFQNEAQLEKSRLLSDRFSAERPKGSFSTLEIQRTEQGDSAMYLCASSRTNSNQPQHFGDGTRLSIL.

This clonotype was counted many times. The CDR3 DNA reads TGCAGCGCCCAACCTAGCGGGAGGGCAGATACGCAGTATTTT. This encodes CSAQPSGRADTQYF. The rearrangement joins TRBV29-1 to TRBJ2-3; 12 bases agree with TRBD2. V trimming: 7 bases; J trimming: 4 bases; junction bases outside the gene matches: 6. Per the germline V gene, CDR1 is SQVTM and CDR2 is ANQGSEA. This CDR3 comprises 14 residues.

The chain recombines TRBV4-3 with TRBJ2-1, with TRBD2 identical over 10 bases. J was trimmed by 10 bases and V by 0 bases; bases with no gene match: 6. The CDR3 sequence is 15 residues long. Germline CDR1 is LGHNA and CDR2 is YSLEER. The CDR3: CASSQDSSGRGEQFF. CDR3 nucleotide sequence: TGCGCCAGCAGCCAAGACTCTAGCGGGAGAGGAGAGCAGTTCTTC.

This chain uses TRBV28 with TRBJ2-1; possible D gene TRBD2, 6 bases. Deletions cut 6 bases from V and 5 bases from J, with 17 bases between. The CDR3 totals 15 residues. Germline CDR1 MDHEN, CDR2 SYDVKM. The CDR3 reads CASSPTMASDNEQFF. The DNA of the CDR3 is TGTGCCAGCAGCCCAACTATGGCTAGCGACAATGAGCAGTTCTTC.

In this sample, this clonotype turned up many times. The chain joins TRBV29-1 to TRBJ2-6; D unclear. This CDR3 has 12 amino acids. V lost 3 bases and J lost 3, with 3 bases in between. Germline assignment: CDR1 SQVTM and CDR2 ANQGSEA. CDR3 residues: CSVDFGANVLTF. CDR3 in DNA: TGCAGCGTTGACTTTGGGGCCAACGTCCTGACTTTC.

This clonotype showed up just a few times. V and J are TRBV5-1 and TRBJ2-7; possible D gene TRBD1, 6 bases. The germline gives CDR1 SGHRS, CDR2 YFSETQ. The CDR3 has 14 amino acids. The V end was cut by 4 bases, the J end by 1 base, with 12 bases between. CDR3 amino acids: CASSQTGNSYEQYF. As DNA, the CDR3 is TGCGCCAGCAGCCAGACAGGTAATTCCTACGAGCAGTACTTC.

V gene TRBV27 combines with J gene TRBJ2-3; D unresolved. The germline gives CDR1 MNHEY, CDR2 SMNVEV (reference sequence). Trimming pared 8 bases from V and 3 bases from J, leaving 15 bases between. This CDR3 comprises 14 residues. CDR3 in DNA: TGTGCCAGCCGCCACCGTAAGGGTACAGATACGCAGTATTTT. Translation: CASRHRKGTDTQYF.

The V call is TRBV2, the J call TRBJ2-2; 8 nucleotides match TRBD2. This CDR3 has 12 residues. The germline CDR1 and CDR2 sequences are SNHLY and FYNNEI. With V trimmed by 11 bases and J by 7 bases, 6 bases remained unmatched. CDR3 loop: CAPRGGNGELFF. Written as DNA, the CDR3 is TGTGCCCCCCGGGGGGGGAACGGGGAGCTGTTTTTT.

This clonotype was recorded many times. The rearrangement links TRBV13 to TRBJ2-7; D is possibly TRBD1 (6 bases). V was pared by 5 bases and J by 2 bases, with 16 bases between. This CDR3 contains 15 residues. Germline lookup yields CDR1 PRHDT and CDR2 FYEKMQ (reference sequence). CDR3 protein: CASSRTGSETYEQYF. In DNA form, the CDR3 reads TGTGCCAGCAGCCGAACAGGGAGCGAGACCTACGAGCAGTACTTC.

This clonotype was observed a handful of times. The J gene is TRBJ2-3, the V gene TRBV30, with 7 bases aligning to TRBD2. The length of the CDR3 is 13 residues. V dropped 5 bases and J dropped 2; count of bases not matched to a gene: 4. Germline assignment: CDR1 GTSNPN and CDR2 SVGIG (reference sequence). CDR3 residues: CAWSSGYTDTQYF. The CDR3 nucleotides read TGTGCCTGGTCTAGCGGCTACACAGATACGCAGTATTTT.

The chain couples TRBV9 to TRBJ1-1, with D uncertain. Germline CDR1 is SGDLS and CDR2 is YYNGEE. The CDR3 extends over 15 amino acids. V was clipped by 0 bases and J by 0 bases, with 9 bases between them. CDR3 residues: CASSVVEFMNTEAFF. The CDR3 region has the DNA TGTGCCAGCAGCGTAGTGGAGTTTATGAACACTGAAGCTTTCTTT.

This clonotype was counted at least ten times. The chain links TRBV7-6 to TRBJ2-7, with a weak D call TRBD1 (5 bases). V was cut by 1 base and J by 2 bases, with 12 bases left in between. The germline V gene has CDR1 SGHVS and CDR2 FNYEAQ. CDR3 length: 15 amino acids. DNA for the CDR3: TGTGCCAGCAGCTTAGGACAGATAGCCCCCTACGAGCAGTACTTC. Amino acid sequence: CASSLGQIAPYEQYF. Full variable domain (missing parts from reference TRBV7-6 and TRBJ2-7): GAGVSQSPRYKVTKRGQDVALRCDPISGHVSLYWYRQALGQGPEFLTYFNYEAQQDKSGLPNDRFSAERPEGSISTLTIQRTEQRDSAMYRCASSLGQIAPYEQYFGPGTRLTVT.

This clonotype was seen more than once but under ten times. CDR3 residues: CASSRLSPNTGELFF. In nucleotides, the CDR3 is TGTGCCAGCAGCCGGCTATCTCCGAACACCGGGGAGCTGTTTTTT. J is TRBJ2-2 and V is TRBV27; D not resolved. This CDR3 is built from 15 residues. Trimming took 6 bases from V and 0 from J, leaving 11 bases between them. Germline values: CDR1 MNHEY, CDR2 SMNVEV (reference sequence).

The chain carries TRBV7-9 and TRBJ2-1; 8 nucleotides match TRBD1. Germline loops: CDR1 SEHNR, CDR2 FQNEAQ (reference sequence). The CDR3 has 17 amino acids. The J segment lost 2 bases and the V segment lost 4 bases, leaving 10 bases of the junction unmatched. CDR3 residues: CASSSRTGRSAYNEQFF. CDR3 nucleotides: TGTGCCAGCAGCTCCCGGACAGGGAGGAGCGCCTACAATGAGCAGTTCTTC.

This chain connects TRBV3-1 to TRBJ2-3; D not resolved. CDR3 length: 16 residues. Germline values: CDR1 LGHDT, CDR2 YNNKEL (reference sequence). Trimming took 0 bases from V and 2 from J, leaving 12 bases between them. The chain's CDR3 is CASSQDSRVYTDTQYF. The CDR3 nucleotides are TGTGCCAGCAGCCAAGATAGCCGGGTATACACAGATACGCAGTATTTT.

The chain employs TRBV10-3 and TRBJ2-7; weak D call: TRBD1 (6 bases). The CDR3 sequence is 13 residues long. Trimming stripped 10 bases from V and 1 base from J, with 14 bases between. The germline V gene has CDR1 ENHRY and CDR2 SYGVKD. CDR3 amino acids: CATVDQGSYEQYF. In nucleotides, the CDR3 is TGTGCCACCGTCGATCAGGGGTCCTACGAGCAGTACTTC.

This clonotype was detected only a few times. CDR3: CASSPTDSYEQYF. DNA of the CDR3: TGTGCCAGCTCACCAACCGACTCCTACGAGCAGTACTTC. The J gene is TRBJ2-7, the V gene TRBV18; D remains unclear. Germline CDR1 KGHSH, CDR2 LQKENI. This CDR3 spans 13 amino acids. V dropped 2 bases and J dropped 0 bases, with 5 bases sitting between them.

This clonotype was seen ten or more times. The chain uses TRBV29-1 and TRBJ2-7, with TRBD2 matching over 8 bases. V lost 0 bases, J lost 3 bases, and 4 bases stayed unmatched. CDR3 length equals 14 residues. The germline V gene has CDR1 SQVTM and CDR2 ANQGSEA. CDR3 sequence (DNA): TGCAGCGTTGAAGAAGGCGCGGGAGGCTACGAGCAGTACTTC. This encodes CSVEEGAGGYEQYF.

The chain combines TRBV15 with TRBJ1-1; D may be TRBD1 (5 bases). The CDR3 spans 14 residues. Germline lookup yields CDR1 LNHNV and CDR2 YYDKDF (reference sequence). Trimming shortened V by 1 base and J by 5 bases, and 11 bases separated the two germline ends. CDR3 sequence reads: CATSRAAGGTEAFF. The DNA of the CDR3 is TGTGCCACCAGCAGAGCGGCGGGGGGGACTGAAGCTTTCTTT.

This rearrangement joins TRBV6-5 to TRBJ2-5; TRBD2 matches 7 bases. Germline values: CDR1 MNHEY, CDR2 SVGAGI. J lost 5 bases, V lost 5 bases, and 5 bases had no gene match. The CDR3 spans 13 residues. As DNA, the CDR3 is TGTGCCAGCAGTCCCTACGGGGGGGAGACCCAGTACTTC. This encodes CASSPYGGETQYF.

The rearrangement links TRBV6-5 to TRBJ2-3; 11 nucleotides line up with TRBD2. Germline CDR1 MNHEY, CDR2 SVGAGI. The V and J ends lost 3 bases and 1 base, in that order; junction bases with no gene match: 9. This CDR3 is 18 amino acids long. CDR3 bases: TGTGCCAGCAGTTATGATCCGACTAGCGGGGCTTGCACAGATACGCAGTATTTT. It specifies CASSYDPTSGACTDTQYF.

In its sample, this clonotype was seen a few times. This chain joins TRBV20-1 and TRBJ2-7; 8 bases are a match to TRBD2. Trimming cost V 2 bases and J 0 bases; bases outside gene matches: 6. The CDR3 totals 15 residues. CDR1 is DFQATT, CDR2 SNEGSKA, per germline (reference sequence). CDR3 DNA sequence: TGCAGTGCTAGACAACTAGCGGCGAGCTCCTACGAGCAGTACTTC. This encodes CSARQLAASSYEQYF.

The sample holds many counts of this clonotype. The gene calls are TRBV10-3 and TRBJ2-4; the D gene is possibly TRBD1 (6 bases). Trimming took off 3 bases at V and 4 bases at J, with 10 bases between the two ends. Germline CDR1 ENHRY, CDR2 SYGVKD. The CDR3 is 14 residues long. CDR3 DNA: TGTGCCATCAGTGACCGGGACACGAAAAACATTCAGTACTTC. This encodes CAISDRDTKNIQYF.

Remarks on this clonotype: Compared with germline, one end of the junction differs, possibly owing to a read error. The chain couples TRBV7-9 to TRBJ2-1; 13 positions match TRBD2. CDR1 is SEHNR and CDR2 is FQNEAQ in the germline V gene (reference sequence). The CDR3 totals 15 residues. The CDR3 DNA reads as TGTGCCAGCAGCCTACTAGCGGGAGGGGTAAGCGAGCAATTCTTC. Its translation: CASSLLAGGVSEQFF.

The chain links TRBV5-1 to TRBJ2-3, with D hard to call. The germline V gene has CDR1 SGHRS and CDR2 YFSETQ. Trimming cost V 0 bases and J 6 bases, with 8 bases left between them. The CDR3 has 13 residues. CDR3 DNA sequence: TGCGCCAGCAGCTTGGAGATCCTGGATACGCAGTATTTT. It is translated as CASSLEILDTQYF.